The clone carrying this TCR beta chain was seen only a few times. What it binds is not known. Both TCR beta VDJ combination and CDR3 sequence profiling were carried out. Genomic DNA was the template for this profiling. TCRdb passed the reads through MiXCR, listing each CDR3 protein once. Found here are about 270,000 distinct CDR3 sequences, roughly half of them singletons; the top ten hold approximately 8%. There are 14 residues in the CDR3. V lost 2 bases and J lost 5, with 10 bases in between. From germline, CDR1 is MNHEY and CDR2 SVGAGI. This sample is part of a study of CD8+CD57+ T cells in acquired aplastic anemia. Whole-study results and caveats: Patients and controls had CD8+ Simpson's diversity values that were not significantly distinct.

This receptor was obtained from a human donor with severe aplastic anemia or a healthy control (not recorded which). V and J are TRBV6-5 and TRBJ2-4, with a weak D call TRBD1 (5 bases). The specimen sequenced was sorted CD4+, CD8+, or CD8+CD57+ T cells (not recorded which) from PBMCs. The CDR3 loop is CASSYGALENIQYF. In DNA, the CDR3 is TGTGCCAGCAGTTACGGGGCATTGGAAAACATTCAGTACTTC.